This T cell receptor (beta chain) was captured by sequencing in a study of T-cell reconstitution after alpha-beta-depleted transplantation in children. CDR1 SGHAT and CDR2 FQNNGV come from the germline V gene. The CDR3 runs 18 residues. V trimming: 6 bases; J trimming: 8 bases; junction bases outside the gene matches: 19. Unique molecular identifiers were incorporated during preparation of the TCRbeta library. From the PCR reads, TCRdb called clonotypes with MiXCR, one entry per CDR3 protein. The sample contains around 600,000 distinct CDR3 sequences, approximately 10% of which appear only once. The chain is built from TRBV11-2 and TRBJ2-1, with TRBD2 identical over 10 bases. Here the sequenced sample was PBMCs from the stem cell graft donor, taken from the stem cell graft. The TCR was taken from a human donor who donated a stem cell graft to a child with acute myeloid leukemia. The CDR3: CASSPRVQREGIQYEQFF. CDR3 coding DNA: TGTGCCAGCAGTCCCAGGGTCCAGCGGGAGGGCATTCAGTATGAGCAGTTCTTC.